The rows below give T cell receptor beta chains drawn from one sample of a study of blood T cells in healthy people across ages. TCRdb ran MiXCR on the 5' RACE reads and lists one entry per CDR3 protein. Here the sample spans about 1.1 million distinct CDR3 sequences, roughly two fifths being singletons. The source material was blood. These receptors were taken from a man aged 18-30 years in good health. CDR3s include the opening cysteine and the closing phenylalanine or tryptophan. The order of the fields is CDR3 DNA, CDR3 protein, D gene, V gene, J gene, clone size. The D gene is left open where the match is weak. Part of the rows lack a size; the others show once, few, many or a class for expanded clones.

TGTGCCAGCAGTCTCTCCGGGACAGGGGGATTGGCCGGGGAGCTGTTTTTT	CASSLSGTGGLAGELFF	TRBD1	TRBV27	TRBJ2-2	few
TGTGCCAGCAGCCCAAGACAGGAACCCAGTTTTAGGGCCAACGTCCTGACTTTC	CASSPRQEPSFRANVLTF	.	TRBV4-2	TRBJ2-6	.
TGTGCCAGCGGTTACAACCAAATCCGGGACAGGCTCTACAATGAGCAGTTCTTC	CASGYNQIRDRLYNEQFF	TRBD1	TRBV12-3/TRBV12-4	TRBJ2-1	few
TGCAGCGTCCGATCCCCCCCCAACACTGAAGCTTTCTTT	CSVRSPPNTEAFF	.	TRBV29-1	TRBJ1-1	.
TGTGCCAGCAGCCGCGGGGAGGACACTGAAGCTTTCTTT	CASSRGEDTEAFF	.	TRBV7-6	TRBJ1-1	.
TGTGCCAGCAGTCCGACTAGCGGTTACACAGATACGCAGTATTTT	CASSPTSGYTDTQYF	TRBD2	TRBV9	TRBJ2-3	many
TGTGCCAGCAGCCGTGTCGCGGGTACTTACCCGGCCAAAAACATTCAGTACTTC	CASSRVAGTYPAKNIQYF	.	TRBV11-2	TRBJ2-4	few
TGTGCCAGCAGCCAAGATTCGGCGGGGATAGCCAAAAACATTCAGTACTTC	CASSQDSAGIAKNIQYF	.	TRBV3-1	TRBJ2-4	.
TGTGCCAGCAGCTTGGTAGGGGCGGGTACAGATACGCAGTATTTT	CASSLVGAGTDTQYF	.	TRBV11-3	TRBJ2-3	few
TGTGCCAGCAGCTTAGGCCCCCTAGTTATCTCCACCGACAATGAGCAGTTCTTC	CASSLGPLVISTDNEQFF	.	TRBV7-9	TRBJ2-1	.
TGTGCCAGCAACTTAGGGACAGAGAATGAAAAACTGTTTTTT	CASNLGTENEKLFF	TRBD1	TRBV7-2	TRBJ1-4	.
TGTGCCAGCAGTTTAGGACGTCTAGCTTTCTTT	CASSLGRLAFF	.	TRBV27	TRBJ1-1	.
TGCAGTGTTCTGTCTGGCCCAAATTCACCCCTCCACTTT	CSVLSGPNSPLHF	.	TRBV20-1	TRBJ1-6	.
TGTGCCAGCAGTTTAGTGGACTCTGGAAACACTATATATTTT	CASSLVDSGNTIYF	.	TRBV7-9	TRBJ1-3	few
TGTGCCAGCAGTGTCGGACTAGAAACGAATGAGCAGTTCTTC	CASSVGLETNEQFF	TRBD2	TRBV6-4	TRBJ2-1	.
TGCAGTGCTCTAGTGAGCTACAATGAGCAGTACTTC	CSALVSYNEQYF	.	TRBV20-1	TRBJ2-7	.
TGTGCCAGCTCCCTGAAGACCCAGTACTTC	CASSLKTQYF	.	TRBV25-1	TRBJ2-5	few
TGTGCCAGCTCCCTAGCGTCAGTCGACAATGAGCAGTACTTC	CASSLASVDNEQYF	.	TRBV6-2/TRBV6-3	TRBJ2-5	.
TGCGCCAGCAGCCAAGGGGCACCGGGCCTGGGTAATGAAAAACTGTTTTTT	CASSQGAPGLGNEKLFF	.	TRBV4-3	TRBJ1-4	many
TGCAGTGCTAGAGGCCAGCAAAGCTATAATTCACCCCTCCACTTT	CSARGQQSYNSPLHF	.	TRBV20-1	TRBJ1-6	.
TGTGCCAGCAGTTTCTCGCTCGGGTCCGACTACGAGCAGTACTTC	CASSFSLGSDYEQYF	.	TRBV28	TRBJ2-7	few
TGTGCCAGCAGCAAGGGACAGACCACCGGGGAGCTGTTTTTT	CASSKGQTTGELFF	TRBD1	TRBV5-6	TRBJ2-2	.
TGTGCTAGCAGCTTAGTGGGAAACAATGAGCAGTACTTC	CASSLVGNNEQYF	.	TRBV7-7	TRBJ2-7	.
TGTGCCTGGAGTGCACGCATCCAAGTACGGAGTGGCTACACCTTC	CAWSARIQVRSGYTF	.	TRBV30	TRBJ1-2	.
TGTGCCAGCAGTACGGGACAGGGGTCGTCCTATAATTCACCCCTCCACTTT	CASSTGQGSSYNSPLHF	TRBD1	TRBV12-3/TRBV12-4	TRBJ1-6	.
TGTGCCAGCACCCCAGGGCCCAATCAGCCCCAGCATTTT	CASTPGPNQPQHF	.	TRBV27	TRBJ1-5	.
TGCAGCGTCGGGACGGACAGGGCTGATACGCAGTATTTT	CSVGTDRADTQYF	TRBD1	TRBV29-1	TRBJ2-3	few
TGTGCCACCAGCAGAGGTGGGGCGGGAACTAATGAAAAACTGTTTTTT	CATSRGGAGTNEKLFF	.	TRBV15	TRBJ1-4	.
TGTACCAGCAGCCCGCCAACAAGGGCAGCGAACTATGGCTACACCTTC	CTSSPPTRAANYGYTF	.	TRBV7-9	TRBJ1-2	.
TGCGCCAGCAGCCAAGAAACCGGCAGGGGAGAGTACTTC	CASSQETGRGEYF	.	TRBV4-1	TRBJ2-7	.
TGTGCCAGCAGCAGAGGGACGATCCAAGAGACCCAGTACTTC	CASSRGTIQETQYF	.	TRBV6-2/TRBV6-3	TRBJ2-5	.
TGTGCCAGCAGCTCGCTGACCGTCTCGGATACGCAGTATTTT	CASSSLTVSDTQYF	.	TRBV7-9	TRBJ2-3	.
TGTGCCACCAGTGATTCAGGGGTCAGCTCCTACAATGAGCAGTTCTTC	CATSDSGVSSYNEQFF	.	TRBV24-1	TRBJ2-1	many
TGTGCCAGCAGTGATTTCGACATAAATGGCTACACCTTC	CASSDFDINGYTF	.	TRBV6-1	TRBJ1-2	few
TGTGCCAGCAGGGGACTAGCGATTAGTGCCGGGGAGCTGTTTTTT	CASRGLAISAGELFF	TRBD2	TRBV6-5	TRBJ2-2	.
TGTGCCAGTACAGTCGCAACTAATGAAAAACTGTTTTTT	CASTVATNEKLFF	.	TRBV25-1	TRBJ1-4	few
TGTGCCAGCAGTTACTCGTCAGAAACCTCCTACGAGCAGTACTTC	CASSYSSETSYEQYF	.	TRBV6-5	TRBJ2-7	.
TGTGCCAGCAGCTCGGTGGACGGGGGCTACACCTTC	CASSSVDGGYTF	.	TRBV7-9	TRBJ1-2	few
TGTGCCAGCAGTCCCCGTTGGGGGGATTATGGCTACACCTTC	CASSPRWGDYGYTF	.	TRBV27	TRBJ1-2	.
TGTGCCAGCAGTTTCCCCGCGGGGGGGCTGGGGAATGAGCAGTACTTC	CASSFPAGGLGNEQYF	TRBD2	TRBV12-3/TRBV12-4	TRBJ2-5	.
TGCAGCGCCCTGGGACCTAACGTAGGGGAGCTGTTTTTT	CSALGPNVGELFF	.	TRBV29-1	TRBJ2-2	.
TGCAGCGTTGAAGAGCCAGGGCAAGTTGCTAACTATGGCTACACCTTC	CSVEEPGQVANYGYTF	.	TRBV29-1	TRBJ1-2	few
TGTGCCAGCAGCCAAGCAGGGACAGCGAATCCCTATGGCTACACCTTC	CASSQAGTANPYGYTF	TRBD1	TRBV14	TRBJ1-2	.
TGCGCCAGCAGCCAAGGAGGGGGGAGCGAAAAACTGTTTTTT	CASSQGGGSEKLFF	.	TRBV4-3	TRBJ1-4	.
TGCAGTGCGGGGGGCTGGGCGGTTGGCTACACCTTC	CSAGGWAVGYTF	.	TRBV20-1	TRBJ1-2	.
TGCGCCAGCAGCGACGTTACAGATACGCAGTATTTT	CASSDVTDTQYF	.	TRBV5-1	TRBJ2-3	.
TGCGCCAGCAGCCAGTGGGGGGACGGCAAAAACATTCAGTACTTC	CASSQWGDGKNIQYF	.	TRBV5-1	TRBJ2-4	.
TGTGCCAGCAGCCGTGACAGGGAGAACGCCTATACGCAGTATTTT	CASSRDRENAYTQYF	TRBD1	TRBV6-5	TRBJ2-3	.
TGTGCCAGCAGCTTAAATGTGGGGGCGATTAAAAATCCACCCCTCCACTTT	CASSLNVGAIKNPPLHF	.	TRBV7-3	TRBJ1-6	.
TGCAGTGCTAGAATAGCGGGGGATGAGCAGTACTTC	CSARIAGDEQYF	TRBD2	TRBV20-1	TRBJ2-7	.
TGCGCCAGCAGCTTGTCTACAGGGGTGAATCAGCCCCAGCATTTT	CASSLSTGVNQPQHF	TRBD1	TRBV5-1	TRBJ1-5	many
TGCGCCAGCAGCTTGGATCCACAGGGGGCTGGAGGCTACACCTTC	CASSLDPQGAGGYTF	TRBD1	TRBV5-1	TRBJ1-2	.
TGCAGCGTTGAAGATTACCAGGGTGGAAAGGGTGAGCAGTTCTTC	CSVEDYQGGKGEQFF	.	TRBV29-1	TRBJ2-1	few
TGCAGTGCTAGTATTCCGGGGACCGCTGAAGCTTTCTTT	CSASIPGTAEAFF	.	TRBV20-1	TRBJ1-1	.
TGCAGTGCTAGGCGGGGAAGCCCGTACCAAGAGACCCAGTACTTC	CSARRGSPYQETQYF	.	TRBV20-1	TRBJ2-5	.
TGCAGTGTAGCCAGATCGAACACCGGGGAGCTGTTTTTT	CSVARSNTGELFF	.	TRBV20-1	TRBJ2-2	.
TGCAGTGCTAGCGACAGGGGAGGGGAGAATGGCTACACCTTC	CSASDRGGENGYTF	TRBD1	TRBV20-1	TRBJ1-2	few
TGTGCCAGCAGCGTAGGGAGCTTTAGGGGGAGCAACTACGAGCAGTACTTC	CASSVGSFRGSNYEQYF	.	TRBV9	TRBJ2-7	once
TGCGCCAGCAGCTTGGCAACAGGAGTGTCAGATACGCAGTATTTT	CASSLATGVSDTQYF	.	TRBV5-1	TRBJ2-3	few